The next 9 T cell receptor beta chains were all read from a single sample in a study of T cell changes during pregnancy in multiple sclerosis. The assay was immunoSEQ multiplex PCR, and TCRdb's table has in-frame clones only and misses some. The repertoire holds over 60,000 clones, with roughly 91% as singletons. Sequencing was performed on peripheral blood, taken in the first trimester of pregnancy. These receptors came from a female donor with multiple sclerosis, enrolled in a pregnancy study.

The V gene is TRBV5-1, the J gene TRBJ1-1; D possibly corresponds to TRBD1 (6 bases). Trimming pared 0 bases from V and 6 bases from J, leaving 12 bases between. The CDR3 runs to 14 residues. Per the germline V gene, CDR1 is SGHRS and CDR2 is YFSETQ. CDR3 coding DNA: TGCGCCAGCAGCTTGGGCAGGGGAGGGGCTGAAGCTTTCTTT. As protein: CASSLGRGGAEAFF.

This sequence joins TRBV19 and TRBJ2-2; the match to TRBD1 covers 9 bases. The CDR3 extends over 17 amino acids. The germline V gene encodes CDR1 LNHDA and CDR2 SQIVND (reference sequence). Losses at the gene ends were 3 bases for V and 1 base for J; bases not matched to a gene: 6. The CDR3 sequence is CASSMRGGQGNTGELFF. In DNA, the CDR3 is TGTGCCAGTAGTATGCGAGGGGGACAGGGGAACACCGGGGAGCTGTTTTTT.

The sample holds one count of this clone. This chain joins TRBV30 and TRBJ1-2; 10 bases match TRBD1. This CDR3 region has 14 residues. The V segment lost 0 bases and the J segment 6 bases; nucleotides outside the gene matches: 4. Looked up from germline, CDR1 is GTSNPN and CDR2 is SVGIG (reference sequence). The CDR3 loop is CAWSVGTGAHGYTF. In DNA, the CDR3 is TGTGCCTGGAGTGTGGGGACAGGGGCACATGGCTACACCTTC.

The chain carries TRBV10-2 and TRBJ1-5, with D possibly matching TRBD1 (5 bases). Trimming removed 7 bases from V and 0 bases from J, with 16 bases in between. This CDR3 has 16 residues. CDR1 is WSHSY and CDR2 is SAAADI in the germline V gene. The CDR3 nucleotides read TGCGCCAGCACTCCCGACAGCCAATATAGCAATCAGCCCCAGCATTTT. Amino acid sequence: CASTPDSQYSNQPQHF.

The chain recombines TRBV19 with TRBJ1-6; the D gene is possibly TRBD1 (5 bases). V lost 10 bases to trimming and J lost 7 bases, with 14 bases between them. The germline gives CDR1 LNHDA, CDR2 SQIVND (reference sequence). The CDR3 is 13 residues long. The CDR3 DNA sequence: TGTGCCACAAAGCGGGGGGAAAATTCACCCCTCCACTTT. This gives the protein CATKRGENSPLHF.

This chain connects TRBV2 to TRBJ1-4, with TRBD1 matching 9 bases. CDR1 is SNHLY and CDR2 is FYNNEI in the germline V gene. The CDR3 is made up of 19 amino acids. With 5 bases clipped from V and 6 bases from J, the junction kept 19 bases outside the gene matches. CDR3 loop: CASSSYIRTGELKDEKLFF. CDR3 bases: TGTGCCAGCAGTTCCTATATTAGGACAGGGGAGTTAAAGGATGAAAAACTGTTTTTT.

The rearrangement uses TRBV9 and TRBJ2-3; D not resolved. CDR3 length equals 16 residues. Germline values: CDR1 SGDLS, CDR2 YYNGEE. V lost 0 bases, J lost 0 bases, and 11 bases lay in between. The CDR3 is CASSVVSTTSTDTQYF. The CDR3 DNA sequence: TGTGCCAGCAGCGTAGTCTCAACGACTAGCACAGATACGCAGTATTTT.

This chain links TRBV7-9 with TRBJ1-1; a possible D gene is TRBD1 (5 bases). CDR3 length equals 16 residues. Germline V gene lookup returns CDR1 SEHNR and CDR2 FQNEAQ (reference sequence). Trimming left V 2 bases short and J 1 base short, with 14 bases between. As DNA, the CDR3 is TGTGCCAGCAGCTTATCACCAGGGAAGGGGAACACTGAAGCTTTCTTT. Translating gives CASSLSPGKGNTEAFF.

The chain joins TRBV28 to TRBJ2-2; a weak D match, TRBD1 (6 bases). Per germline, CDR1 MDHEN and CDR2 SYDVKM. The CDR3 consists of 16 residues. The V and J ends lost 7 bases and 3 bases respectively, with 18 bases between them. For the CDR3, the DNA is TGTGCCAGCAAGGGGGACCCAACCACTTACACCGGGGAGCTGTTTTTT. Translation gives CASKGDPTTYTGELFF.